Below, 16 T cell receptor beta chains from the same sample are listed, as sequenced in a study of cytomegalovirus exposure and HLA in healthy donors. Data came from immunoSEQ multiplex PCR; TCRdb stores just in-frame clones and leaves some out. The profile shows under 400,000 clones, about nine tenths of them singletons. Source material: PBMCs. These receptors all come from a woman younger than 30 in good health and CMV-seronegative.

CDR3 DNA: TGTGCCAGCAGCGTACGACAGGGGGCTAACTATGGCTACACCTTC. Amino acid sequence: CASSVRQGANYGYTF. The chain uses TRBV7-9 and TRBJ1-2; 9 nucleotides match TRBD1. V lost 5 bases to trimming and J lost 0 bases; unmatched junction nucleotides: 4. Germline V CDR1 and CDR2: SEHNR, FQNEAQ (reference sequence). The CDR3 is 15 amino acids.

The J gene is TRBJ1-1, the V gene TRBV4-2; the D gene is possibly TRBD1 (5 bases). The CDR3 consists of 16 residues. The germline gives CDR1 LGHNA, CDR2 YNFKEQ. With 0 bases removed from V and 5 bases from J, the gap between germline ends came to 16 bases. CDR3 nucleotide sequence: TGTGCCAGCAGCCAAGATAGGTCGGGGGGTTGGACTGAAGCTTTCTTT. Translated: CASSQDRSGGWTEAFF.

CDR3 protein: CASSIDVVRGSEKLFF. CDR3 bases: TGTGCCAGTAGTATAGATGTCGTGAGGGGGAGCGAAAAACTGTTTTTT. This sequence joins TRBV19 and TRBJ1-4; tentative D call: TRBD1 (6 bases). The CDR3 consists of 16 residues. Germline loops: CDR1 LNHDA, CDR2 SQIVND (reference sequence). V was shortened by 0 bases and J by 8 bases, with 16 bases between the two germline ends.

Only one count was recorded for this clone. This rearrangement joins TRBV6-1 to TRBJ2-7; D perhaps matches TRBD2 (6 bases). This CDR3 has 14 residues. Looked up from germline, CDR1 is MNHNS and CDR2 is SASEGT. The V end lost 6 bases, the J end lost 2 bases, and 14 bases lay between the germline ends. CDR3 loop: CASRREEYAYEQYF. DNA of the CDR3: TGTGCCAGCAGGAGGGAGGAATACGCCTACGAGCAGTACTTC.

The chain joins TRBV5-1 to TRBJ2-3, with 7 bases lining up with TRBD1. Germline-derived CDR1 and CDR2 are SGHRS and YFSETQ. The CDR3 is 15 residues long. V was clipped by 2 bases and J by 0 bases; unmatched bases: 3. The CDR3 reads CASSFNRGSTDTQYF. CDR3 coding DNA: TGCGCCAGCAGCTTCAACAGGGGTAGCACAGATACGCAGTATTTT.

This clone was detected only a few times. The CDR3 protein is CASRQDSQDQPQHF. As DNA, the CDR3 is TGTGCCAGCAGACAGGACAGCCAAGATCAGCCCCAGCATTTT. This chain joins TRBV28 and TRBJ1-5; tentative D call: TRBD1 (6 bases). With 6 bases removed from V and 5 bases from J, the gap between germline ends came to 14 bases. The CDR3 loop spans 14 amino acids. Looked up from germline, CDR1 is MDHEN and CDR2 is SYDVKM.

This chain links TRBV5-1 with TRBJ1-1; TRBD1 aligns across 9 bases. The CDR3 extends over 16 amino acids. V was clipped by 4 bases and J by 6 bases; unmatched bases: 13. The V gene's germline CDR1 is SGHRS and CDR2 YFSETQ. CDR3 sequence reads: CASSLRPDRGTAEAFF. CDR3 in DNA: TGCGCCAGCAGCCTCCGACCCGACAGGGGGACGGCTGAAGCTTTCTTT.

This chain uses TRBV7-9 with TRBJ1-6; possible D gene TRBD1, 6 bases. V was pared by 8 bases and J by 0 bases, with 20 bases between. This CDR3 has 18 amino acids. Looked up from germline, CDR1 is SEHNR and CDR2 is FQNEAQ (reference sequence). The CDR3 DNA follows: TGTGCCAGCGGCAGGGGCAGCCGGGGAATCTCCTATAATTCACCCCTCCACTTT. Protein product: CASGRGSRGISYNSPLHF.

The gene calls are TRBV15 and TRBJ2-1; no clear D. There are 13 residues in the CDR3. Germline V gene data show CDR1 as LNHNV and CDR2 as YYDKDF (reference sequence). V was clipped by 1 base and J by 4 bases, with 5 bases between them. CDR3: CATSRGVYNEQFF. For the CDR3, the DNA is TGTGCCACCAGCAGAGGAGTATACAATGAGCAGTTCTTC.

V is TRBV6-1 and J is TRBJ1-2; a weak D match, TRBD1 (6 bases). Germline CDR1 is MNHNS and CDR2 is SASEGT. Trimming took 1 base from V and 8 from J, leaving 20 bases between them. CDR3 length: 16 residues. In DNA form, the CDR3 reads TGTGCCAGCAGTGAAGGGGGGGGCGGGGACCCCTGGGGCTACACCTTC. This gives the protein CASSEGGGGDPWGYTF.

This chain uses TRBV5-5 with TRBJ2-1; the match to TRBD2 covers 8 bases. From germline, CDR1 is SGHKS and CDR2 YYEKEE (reference sequence). The V gene end was trimmed by 1 base and the J gene end by 10 bases; junction bases not matched to a gene: 10. This CDR3 has 15 residues. The CDR3 loop reads CASSLSDSGNREQFF. The CDR3, as DNA: TGTGCCAGCAGCTTGAGCGATAGCGGGAATCGGGAGCAGTTCTTC.

This clone occurred a few times. The CDR3 loop reads CASSPSRRPNTEAFF. CDR3 bases: TGTGCCAGCAGCCCCAGCCGGAGGCCCAACACTGAAGCTTTCTTT. J is TRBJ1-1 and V is TRBV7-3; D is unresolved. CDR1 is SGHTA and CDR2 is FQGTGA in the germline V gene. Between the trimmed V and J ends, which lost 5 bases and 2 bases, there was a span of 15 bases. The length of the CDR3 is 15 residues.

This chain connects TRBV28 to TRBJ2-3; D is possibly TRBD1 (6 bases). The CDR3 spans 16 residues. V dropped 7 bases and J dropped 0 bases, with 17 bases sitting between them. Germline V gene sequence: CDR1 MDHEN, CDR2 SYDVKM. Written as DNA, the CDR3 is TGTGCCAGCACCTTCCACCGGGACACTAGCACAGATACGCAGTATTTT. It translates to CASTFHRDTSTDTQYF.

Regarding this clone: The same CDR3 is also encoded by other DNA sequences in this sample. The chain carries TRBV27 and TRBJ2-6; perhaps TRBD2 as D (5 bases). The germline V and J ends were trimmed by 4 bases and 1 base, with 8 bases remaining between them. There are 15 residues in the CDR3. CDR1 is MNHEY and CDR2 is SMNVEV in the germline V gene (reference sequence). In DNA form, the CDR3 reads TGTGCCAGCAGTTCCGGCGGGTCTGGGGCCAACGTCCTGACTTTC. Its protein product is CASSSGGSGANVLTF.

This clone was recorded a few times. The chain couples TRBV6-4 to TRBJ1-6, with a tentative D call TRBD1 (5 bases). The V gene's germline CDR1 is MRHNA and CDR2 SNTAGT. The CDR3 has 14 amino acids. Trimming took 6 bases from V and 10 from J, leaving 16 bases between them. The CDR3 nucleotides are TGTGCCAGCAGACCACGGGCGGAGGGGTCACCCCTCCACTTT. Its protein product is CASRPRAEGSPLHF.

The rearrangement links TRBV28 to TRBJ1-1; D uncertain. Trimming removed 6 bases at V and 3 bases at J, with 8 bases between. Germline values: CDR1 MDHEN, CDR2 SYDVKM. The CDR3 sequence is 12 residues long. CDR3 sequence: CASSLEYTEAFF. The CDR3 coding sequence is TGTGCCAGCAGCCTGGAGTACACTGAAGCTTTCTTT. Based on the CDR3 plus reference TRBV28 and TRBJ1-1, the full variable domain is DVKVTQSSRYLVKRTGEKVFLECVQDMDHENMFWYRQDPGLGLRLIYFSYDVKMKEKGDIPEGYSVSREKKERFSLILESASTNQTSMYLCASSLEYTEAFFGQGTRLTVV.